Following are 19 T cell receptor beta chains from one sample sequenced in a study of cytomegalovirus exposure and HLA in healthy donors. Both 60 Vbeta primers and 13 Jbeta primers went into the PCR. The table came from immunoSEQ multiplex PCR; TCRdb's copy has only in-frame clones and leaves some out. Here the sample spans over 200,000 clones, approximately 84% being singletons. The sequencing sample was made of PBMCs. The receptor source for this set is a woman aged 40 to 50 in good health and CMV-seronegative.

This clone was observed a few times. The chain is built from TRBV6-5 and TRBJ1-1; D possibly corresponds to TRBD1 (5 bases). Between the trimmed V and J ends, which lost 6 bases and 1 base, there was a span of 6 bases. The CDR3 is 12 amino acids. CDR1 and CDR2 from the germline V gene are MNHEY and SVGAGI. CDR3 in amino acids: CASSRANTEAFF. The CDR3 DNA sequence: TGTGCCAGCAGCAGGGCGAACACTGAAGCTTTCTTT.

This chain uses TRBV9 with TRBJ1-6; D remains ambiguous. The CDR3 consists of 16 residues. The V gene's germline CDR1 is SGDLS and CDR2 YYNGEE. Trimming cost V 0 bases and J 0 bases, with 7 bases left between them. CDR3 sequence: CASSVAGSSYNSPLHF. The CDR3 DNA reads as TGTGCCAGCAGCGTAGCTGGGAGCTCCTATAATTCACCCCTCCACTTT.

This chain uses TRBV14 with TRBJ2-1; 8 nucleotides match TRBD2. V lost 2 bases, J lost 6 bases, and 6 bases stayed unmatched. The CDR3 covers 15 residues. CDR1 is SGHDN and CDR2 is FVKESK in the germline V gene. CDR3 amino acids: CASSQPAGVGNEQFF. The DNA of the CDR3 is TGTGCCAGCAGCCAACCAGCGGGGGTGGGCAATGAGCAGTTCTTC.

Points on this clone: Other DNA sequences in the sample encode the same CDR3. This chain links TRBV5-1 with TRBJ1-1; possible D gene TRBD1, 5 bases. Germline loops: CDR1 SGHRS, CDR2 YFSETQ. With 0 bases removed from V and 5 bases from J, the gap between germline ends came to 8 bases. The CDR3 sequence is 13 residues long. CDR3 sequence (DNA): TGCGCCAGCAGCTTGGAGGGGTTAACTGAAGCTTTCTTT. Its translation is CASSLEGLTEAFF.

The chain combines TRBV5-8 with TRBJ2-7; D possibly corresponds to TRBD2 (5 bases). Germline CDR1 SGHTS, CDR2 YDEGEE. Trimming took 0 bases from V and 0 from J, leaving 13 bases between them. The CDR3 length is 16 residues. The CDR3, as DNA: TGTGCCAGCAGCTTGGATCTAGCAGTTTACTCCTACGAGCAGTACTTC. The encoded protein is CASSLDLAVYSYEQYF.

In this sample, this clone turned up once. The rearrangement links TRBV4-3 to TRBJ2-7; the D gene is possibly TRBD1 (7 bases). The germline V and J ends were trimmed by 0 bases and 4 bases, with 13 bases remaining between them. Germline CDR1 reads LGHNA; CDR2 reads YSLEER. This CDR3 has 15 residues. CDR3 coding DNA: TGCGCCAGCAGCCAAGATCAGGGGGGCTGGTACGAGCAGTACTTC. Encoded protein: CASSQDQGGWYEQYF.

This rearrangement joins TRBV28 to TRBJ1-6; D is ambiguous. CDR3 length: 16 residues. The V gene's germline CDR1 is MDHEN and CDR2 SYDVKM. Trimming left V 3 bases short and J 5 bases short, with 14 bases between. The CDR3 region is CASSFLMWGDNSPLHF. CDR3 nucleotides: TGTGCCAGCAGTTTTCTAATGTGGGGAGATAATTCACCCCTCCACTTT.

This rearrangement joins TRBV15 to TRBJ2-1, with TRBD2 matching 11 bases. This CDR3 is built from 17 residues. Trimming at V came to 3 bases and at J to 2 bases, leaving 6 bases not matched to a gene. The V gene's germline CDR1 is LNHNV and CDR2 YYDKDF (reference sequence). The CDR3: CATSSRLAGRPYNEQFF. CDR3 nucleotides: TGTGCCACCAGCAGCCGACTAGCGGGGAGGCCCTACAATGAGCAGTTCTTC.

The V call is TRBV28, the J call TRBJ2-2; D is unresolved. This CDR3 has 15 residues. V shed 2 bases and J shed 0 bases, with 7 bases lying between them. Germline V gene sequence: CDR1 MDHEN, CDR2 SYDVKM. The CDR3 DNA reads as TGTGCCAGCAGTTTACTAGACCCGAACACCGGGGAGCTGTTTTTT. Amino acids: CASSLLDPNTGELFF.

This chain uses TRBV6-1 with TRBJ2-1; 9 nucleotides line up with TRBD1. This CDR3 comprises 12 residues. The V segment lost 10 bases and the J segment 6 bases; nucleotides outside the gene matches: 4. The V gene's germline CDR1 is MNHNS and CDR2 SASEGT. CDR3 DNA: TGTGCCACCACGACAGGGGGCAATGAGCAGTTCTTC. As protein: CATTTGGNEQFF.

V usage is TRBV7-2 and J usage is TRBJ2-7; 12 bases map to TRBD2. CDR3 length: 15 residues. Germline V gene sequence: CDR1 SGHTA, CDR2 FQGNSA. Unmatched junction bases numbered 8, after V lost 8 bases and J lost 3 bases. CDR3 coding DNA: TGTGCCAGCGGGGACTGGACTAGCGGGGTCTACGAGCAGTACTTC. Its translation is CASGDWTSGVYEQYF.

V is TRBV9 and J is TRBJ1-2; 11 positions agree with TRBD1. The CDR3 loop spans 15 amino acids. V shed 3 bases and J 4 bases; nucleotides not matched to a gene: 5. CDR1 is SGDLS, CDR2 YYNGEE, per germline. The CDR3 DNA reads TGTGCCAGCAGCGGGACAGGGGGCGCAGGCTATGGCTACACCTTC. Protein sequence: CASSGTGGAGYGYTF. Using reference TRBV9 and TRBJ1-2 for the parts outside the CDR3, the full variable domain is DSGVTQTPKHLITATGQRVTLRCSPRSGDLSVYWYQQSLDQGLQFLIQYYNGEERAKGNILERFSAQQFPDLHSELNLSSLELGDSALYFCASSGTGGAGYGYTFGSGTRLTVV.

V is TRBV6-4 and J is TRBJ2-1, with 10 bases identical to TRBD1. CDR1 is MRHNA, CDR2 SNTAGT, per germline. There are 14 residues in the CDR3. With V trimmed by 6 bases and J by 8 bases, 7 bases remained unmatched. The CDR3 nucleotides read TGTGCCAGCAGCCCCGGGACAGGGGAATATGAGCAGTTCTTC. It translates to CASSPGTGEYEQFF.

The chain's CDR3 is CASNEFGNEQFF. The CDR3, as DNA: TGTGCCAGCAACGAGTTTGGCAATGAGCAGTTCTTC. The chain combines TRBV6-5 with TRBJ2-1; D uncertain. The CDR3 runs to 12 residues. Trimming left V 7 bases short and J 6 bases short, with 10 bases between. Germline CDR1 reads MNHEY; CDR2 reads SVGAGI.

The chain recombines TRBV5-1 with TRBJ2-1, with D maybe TRBD1 (6 bases). Germline CDR1 reads SGHRS; CDR2 reads YFSETQ. The CDR3 is made up of 12 amino acids. V lost 7 bases to trimming and J lost 10 bases, with 15 bases between them. The CDR3 sequence: CASEGLGAEQFF. The CDR3 coding sequence is TGCGCCAGCGAGGGGTTGGGGGCCGAGCAGTTCTTC.

The chain is built from TRBV6-5 and TRBJ2-3, with D tentatively TRBD2 (7 bases). V lost 6 bases, J lost 1 base, and 14 bases lay in between. The CDR3 covers 15 residues. The germline gives CDR1 MNHEY, CDR2 SVGAGI. In nucleotides, the CDR3 is TGTGCCAGCAGATTACTAGGGGGGGGCACAGATACGCAGTATTTT. Translated: CASRLLGGGTDTQYF.

V and J are TRBV5-1 and TRBJ2-1; the match to TRBD1 covers 9 bases. The CDR3 sequence is 15 residues long. CDR1 is SGHRS, CDR2 YFSETQ, per germline. V lost 1 base to trimming and J lost 8 bases; unmatched junction nucleotides: 7. Here the CDR3 DNA reads TGCGCCAGCAGCTTGCCCGGACAGGGGCGCGATGAGCAGTTCTTC. Protein product: CASSLPGQGRDEQFF.

The rearrangement links TRBV6-5 to TRBJ2-1, with 12 positions matching TRBD2. The V and J ends lost 6 bases and 7 bases, in that order; junction bases with no gene match: 7. The CDR3 extends over 15 amino acids. In germline, CDR1 is MNHEY, CDR2 SVGAGI. In DNA form, the CDR3 reads TGTGCCAGCAGATCTACTAGCGGGGGGAAGAATGAGCAGTTCTTC. Amino acids: CASRSTSGGKNEQFF.

In its sample, this clone was seen a few times. The chain carries TRBV15 and TRBJ2-7, with D possibly matching TRBD2 (5 bases). CDR3 length: 16 residues. Trimming pared 0 bases from V and 2 bases from J, leaving 14 bases between. Germline lookup yields CDR1 LNHNV and CDR2 YYDKDF (reference sequence). For the CDR3, the DNA is TGTGCCACCAGCAGAGATTTGAGGGAATTACCCTACGAGCAGTACTTC. Translated, it gives CATSRDLRELPYEQYF. Variable domain in full (rest from reference TRBV15 and TRBJ2-7): DAMVIQNPRYQVTQFGKPVTLSCSQTLNHNVMYWYQQKSSQAPKLLFHYYDKDFNNEADTPDNFQSRRPNTSFCFLDIRSPGLGDTAMYLCATSRDLRELPYEQYFGPGTRLTVT.